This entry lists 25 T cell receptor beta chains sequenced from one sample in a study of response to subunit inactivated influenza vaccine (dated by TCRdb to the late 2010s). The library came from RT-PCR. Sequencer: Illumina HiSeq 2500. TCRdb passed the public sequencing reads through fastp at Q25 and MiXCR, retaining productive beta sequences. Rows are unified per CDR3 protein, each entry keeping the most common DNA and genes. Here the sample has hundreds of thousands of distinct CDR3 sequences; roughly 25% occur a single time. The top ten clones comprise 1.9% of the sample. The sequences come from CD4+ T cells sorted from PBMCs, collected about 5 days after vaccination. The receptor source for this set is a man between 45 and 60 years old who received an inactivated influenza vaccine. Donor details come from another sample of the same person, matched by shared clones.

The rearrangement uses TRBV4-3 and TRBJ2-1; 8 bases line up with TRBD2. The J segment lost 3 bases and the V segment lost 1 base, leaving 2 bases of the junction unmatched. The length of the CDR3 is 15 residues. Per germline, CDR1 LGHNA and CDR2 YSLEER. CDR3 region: CASSQAAGVYNEQFF. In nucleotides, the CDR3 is TGCGCCAGCAGCCAAGCAGCGGGGGTCTACAATGAGCAGTTCTTC.

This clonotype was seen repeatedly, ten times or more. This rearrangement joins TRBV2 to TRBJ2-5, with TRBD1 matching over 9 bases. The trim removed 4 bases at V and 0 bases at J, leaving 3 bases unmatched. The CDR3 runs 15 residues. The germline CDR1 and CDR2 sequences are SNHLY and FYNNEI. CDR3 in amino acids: CASSGDRAYQETQYF. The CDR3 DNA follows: TGTGCCAGCAGTGGGGACAGGGCCTACCAAGAGACCCAGTACTTC.

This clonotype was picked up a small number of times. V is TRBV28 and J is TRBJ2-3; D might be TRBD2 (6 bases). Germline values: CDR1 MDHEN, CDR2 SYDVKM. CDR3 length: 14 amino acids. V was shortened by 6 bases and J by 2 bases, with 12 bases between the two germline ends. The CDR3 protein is CASSRSGPTDTQYF. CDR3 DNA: TGTGCCAGCAGCCGCAGCGGGCCCACAGATACGCAGTATTTT.

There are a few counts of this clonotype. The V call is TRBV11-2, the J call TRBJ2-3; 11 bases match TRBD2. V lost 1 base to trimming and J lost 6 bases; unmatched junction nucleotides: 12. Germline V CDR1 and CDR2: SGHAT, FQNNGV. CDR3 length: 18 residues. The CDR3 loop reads CASSLVGAAASGGDTQYF. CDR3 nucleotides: TGTGCCAGCAGCTTAGTCGGGGCGGCGGCTAGCGGGGGGGATACGCAGTATTTT.

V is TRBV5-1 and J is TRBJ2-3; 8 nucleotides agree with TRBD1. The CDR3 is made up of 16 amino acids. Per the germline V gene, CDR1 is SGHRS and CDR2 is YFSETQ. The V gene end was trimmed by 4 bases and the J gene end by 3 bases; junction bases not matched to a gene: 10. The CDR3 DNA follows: TGCGCCAGCAGCACCGGGGACAGGCAAACGACAGATACGCAGTATTTT. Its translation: CASSTGDRQTTDTQYF.

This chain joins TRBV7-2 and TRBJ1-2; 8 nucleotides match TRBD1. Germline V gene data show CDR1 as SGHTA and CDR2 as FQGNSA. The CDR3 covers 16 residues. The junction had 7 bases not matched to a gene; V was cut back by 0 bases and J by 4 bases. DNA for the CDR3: TGTGCCAGCAGCTTAGCAGATACAGGGGGTGGCTATGGCTACACCTTC. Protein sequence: CASSLADTGGGYGYTF.

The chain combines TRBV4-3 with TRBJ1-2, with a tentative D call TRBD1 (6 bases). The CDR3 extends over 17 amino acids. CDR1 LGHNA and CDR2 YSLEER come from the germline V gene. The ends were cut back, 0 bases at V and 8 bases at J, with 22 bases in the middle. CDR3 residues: CASSQDLLGTTLIGYTF. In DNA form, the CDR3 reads TGCGCCAGCAGCCAAGATCTTCTTGGGACAACGCTGATAGGCTACACCTTC.

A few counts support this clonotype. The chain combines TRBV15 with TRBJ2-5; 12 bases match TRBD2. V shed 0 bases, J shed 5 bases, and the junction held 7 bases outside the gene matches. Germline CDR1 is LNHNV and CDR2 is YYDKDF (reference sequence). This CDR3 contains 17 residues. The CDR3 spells CATSRDLGLAGGETQYF. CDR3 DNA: TGTGCCACCAGCAGAGATCTGGGACTAGCGGGTGGGGAGACCCAGTACTTC.

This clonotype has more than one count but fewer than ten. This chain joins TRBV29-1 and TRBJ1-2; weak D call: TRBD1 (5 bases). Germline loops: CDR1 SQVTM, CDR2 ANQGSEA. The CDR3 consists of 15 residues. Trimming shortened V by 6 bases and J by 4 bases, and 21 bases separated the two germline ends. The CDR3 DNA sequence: TGCAGCGTCCAGATGGGGCAGGGTGGTCGCTATGGCTACACCTTC. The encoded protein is CSVQMGQGGRYGYTF.

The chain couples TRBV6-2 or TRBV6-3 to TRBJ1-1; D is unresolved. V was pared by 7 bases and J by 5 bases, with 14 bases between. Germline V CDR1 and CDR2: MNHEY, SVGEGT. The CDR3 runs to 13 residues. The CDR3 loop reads CASTTTPGTEAFF. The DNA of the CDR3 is TGTGCCAGCACCACGACCCCGGGTACTGAAGCTTTCTTT.

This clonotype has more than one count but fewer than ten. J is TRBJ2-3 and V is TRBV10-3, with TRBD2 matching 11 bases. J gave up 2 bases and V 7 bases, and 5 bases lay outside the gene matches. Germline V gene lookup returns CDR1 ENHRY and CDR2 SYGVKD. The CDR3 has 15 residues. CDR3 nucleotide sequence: TGTGCCATCAAGGAGACTAGCGGGGCCACAGATACGCAGTATTTT. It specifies CAIKETSGATDTQYF.

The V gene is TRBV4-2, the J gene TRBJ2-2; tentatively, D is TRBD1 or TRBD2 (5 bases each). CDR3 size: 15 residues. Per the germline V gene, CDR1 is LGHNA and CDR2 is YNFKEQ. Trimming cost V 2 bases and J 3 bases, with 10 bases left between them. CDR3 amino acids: CASSQSGTHTGELFF. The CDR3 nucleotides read TGTGCCAGCAGCCAATCCGGGACGCACACCGGGGAGCTGTTTTTT.

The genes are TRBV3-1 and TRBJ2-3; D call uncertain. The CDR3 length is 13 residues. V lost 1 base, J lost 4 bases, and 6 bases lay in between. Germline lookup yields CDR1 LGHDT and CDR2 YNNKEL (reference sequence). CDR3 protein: CASSQASADTQYF. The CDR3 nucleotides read TGTGCCAGCAGCCAAGCGAGCGCAGATACGCAGTATTTT.

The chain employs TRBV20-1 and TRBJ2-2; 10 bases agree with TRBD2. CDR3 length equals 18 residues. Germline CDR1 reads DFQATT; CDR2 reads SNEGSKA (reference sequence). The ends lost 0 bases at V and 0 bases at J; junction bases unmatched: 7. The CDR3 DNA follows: TGCAGTGCTAGAGATCTCCTAGCGGGAGTTCCGAACACCGGGGAGCTGTTTTTT. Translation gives CSARDLLAGVPNTGELFF.

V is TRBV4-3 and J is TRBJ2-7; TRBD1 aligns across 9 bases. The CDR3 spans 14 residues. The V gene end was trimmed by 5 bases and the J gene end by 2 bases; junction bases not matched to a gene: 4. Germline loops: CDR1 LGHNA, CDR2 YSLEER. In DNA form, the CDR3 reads TGCGCCAGCAGCGTGGGGACAGGGCCCTACGAGCAGTACTTC. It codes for CASSVGTGPYEQYF.

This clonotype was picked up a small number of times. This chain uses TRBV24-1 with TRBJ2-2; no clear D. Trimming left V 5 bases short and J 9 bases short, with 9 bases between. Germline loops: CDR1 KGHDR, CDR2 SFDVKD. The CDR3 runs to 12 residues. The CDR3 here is CATSGRERELFF. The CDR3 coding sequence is TGTGCCACCAGTGGTCGAGAGCGGGAGCTGTTTTTT.

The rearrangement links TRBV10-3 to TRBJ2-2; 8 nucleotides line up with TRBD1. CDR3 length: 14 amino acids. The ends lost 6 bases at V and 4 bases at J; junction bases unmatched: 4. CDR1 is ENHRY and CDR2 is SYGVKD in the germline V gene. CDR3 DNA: TGTGCCATCAGCCCGGGACAGGCCACCGGGGAGCTGTTTTTT. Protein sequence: CAISPGQATGELFF.

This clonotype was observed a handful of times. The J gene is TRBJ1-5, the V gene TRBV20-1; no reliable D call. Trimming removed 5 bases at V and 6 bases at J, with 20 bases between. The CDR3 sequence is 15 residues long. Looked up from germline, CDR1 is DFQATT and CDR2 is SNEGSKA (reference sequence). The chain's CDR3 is CSAVTPGSNTQPQHF. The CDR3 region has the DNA TGCAGTGCTGTGACCCCGGGGTCAAACACTCAGCCCCAGCATTTT.

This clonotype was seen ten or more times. The CDR3: CSVKHQGIDTGELFF. CDR3 nucleotide sequence: TGCAGTGTGAAGCACCAGGGGATAGACACCGGGGAGCTGTTTTTT. V gene TRBV20-1 combines with J gene TRBJ2-2, with a possible D match to TRBD1 (6 bases). Trimming left V 7 bases short and J 3 bases short, with 18 bases between. CDR3 size: 15 residues. Germline V gene data show CDR1 as DFQATT and CDR2 as SNEGSKA (reference sequence).

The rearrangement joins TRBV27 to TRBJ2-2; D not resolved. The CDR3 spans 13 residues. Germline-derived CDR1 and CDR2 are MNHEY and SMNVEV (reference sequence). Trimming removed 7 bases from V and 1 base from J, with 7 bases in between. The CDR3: CASKFRNTGELFF. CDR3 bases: TGTGCCAGCAAATTCCGGAACACCGGGGAGCTGTTTTTT.

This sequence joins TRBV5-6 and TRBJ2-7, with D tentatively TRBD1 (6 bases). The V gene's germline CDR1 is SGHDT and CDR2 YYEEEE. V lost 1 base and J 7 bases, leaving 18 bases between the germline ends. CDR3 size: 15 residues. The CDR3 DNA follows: TGTGCCAGCAGCTTGTGGACAGCTCCACGGGTTGAGCAGTACTTC. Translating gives CASSLWTAPRVEQYF. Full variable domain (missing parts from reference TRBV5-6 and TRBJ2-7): DAGVTQSPTHLIKTRGQQVTLRCSPKSGHDTVSWYQQALGQGPQFIFQYYEEEERQRGNFPDRFSGHQFPNYSSELNVNALLLGDSALYLCASSLWTAPRVEQYFGPGTRLTVT.

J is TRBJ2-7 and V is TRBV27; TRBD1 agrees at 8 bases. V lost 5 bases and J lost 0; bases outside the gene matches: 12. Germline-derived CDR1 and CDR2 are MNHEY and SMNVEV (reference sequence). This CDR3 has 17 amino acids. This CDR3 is CASSTSFRDRSSYEQYF. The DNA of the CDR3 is TGTGCCAGCAGTACTTCATTTAGGGACAGGAGCTCCTACGAGCAGTACTTC.

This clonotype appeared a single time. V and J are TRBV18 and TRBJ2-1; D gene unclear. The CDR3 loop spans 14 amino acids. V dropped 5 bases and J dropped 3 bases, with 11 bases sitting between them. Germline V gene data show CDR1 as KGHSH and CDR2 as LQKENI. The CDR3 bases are TGTGCCAGCTCAACTCCTTATCACTACAATGAGCAGTTCTTC. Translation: CASSTPYHYNEQFF.

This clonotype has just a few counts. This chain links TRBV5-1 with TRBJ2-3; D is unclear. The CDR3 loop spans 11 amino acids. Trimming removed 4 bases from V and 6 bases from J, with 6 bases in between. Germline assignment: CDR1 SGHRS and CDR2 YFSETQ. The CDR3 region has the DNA TGCGCCAGCAGCGTGCAGGATACGCAGTATTTT. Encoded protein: CASSVQDTQYF.

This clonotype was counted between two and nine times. This chain's CDR3 is CASSREGTNYGYTF. The CDR3 bases are TGCGCCAGCAGCCGGGAGGGGACTAACTATGGCTACACCTTC. The chain employs TRBV4-3 and TRBJ1-2, with D possibly TRBD1 on 5 matching bases. Germline assignment: CDR1 LGHNA and CDR2 YSLEER. This CDR3 region has 14 residues. V was shortened by 4 bases and J by 0 bases, with 9 bases between the two germline ends.